This paragraph reports one TCR beta chain. As processed by the authors: Nucleated cell number was recorded as an estimate derived from reference gene primer amplification. The assay was immunoSEQ multiplex PCR, and TCRdb's table has in-frame clones only and misses some. V and J calls plus clone size are reproduced from that table; the DNA served to infer D and trimming. The table shows 350,000 or so clones, with 70% to 90% occurring only once. Trimming cost V 1 base and J 7 bases, with 8 bases left between them. This CDR3 has 12 residues. Germline values: CDR1 MNHNY, CDR2 SVGAGI (reference sequence). This entry comes from a study of blood T cell repertoires in COVID-19. Seattle participants joined during active infection and were tracked over time.

V and J are TRBV6-6 and TRBJ2-7; D unclear. This receptor was obtained from a woman in her twenties or thirties with COVID-19, enrolled during active disease. Sequencing was done on a sample of peripheral blood. The CDR3 coding sequence is TGTGCCAGCAGTTACTTGTCTCTTGAGCAGTACTTC. Its translation: CASSYLSLEQYF.